There are a few counts of the clone carrying this TCR beta chain. The V end was cut by 4 bases, the J end by 9 bases, with 10 bases between. The CDR3 is 12 amino acids. CDR1 is LGHDT, CDR2 YNNKEL, per germline (reference sequence). This sample was taken from a study of blood T cell repertoires in COVID-19. Authors' analysis steps: Nucleated cell number was recorded as an estimate derived from reference gene primer amplification. Measured with immunoSEQ multiplex PCR; TCRdb has only the in-frame clones, and not every one. The D gene and trimming were derived from the DNA, and the V and J assignments and clone size from that table. This table has fewer than 400,000 clones, approximately 90% appearing once. Individuals in the exposed group had encountered a COVID-19 case within 2 weeks preceding study entry.

V usage is TRBV3-1 (or the pseudogene TRBV3-2) and J usage is TRBJ2-1, with D perhaps TRBD2 (6 bases). The sequence was collected from a young woman who had been exposed to COVID-19. Sequencing input: PBMCs or T cells enriched from blood (not recorded which). The CDR3 protein is CASSLGSVEQFF. The CDR3 DNA follows: TGTGCCAGCAGCCTCGGGAGTGTTGAGCAGTTCTTC.